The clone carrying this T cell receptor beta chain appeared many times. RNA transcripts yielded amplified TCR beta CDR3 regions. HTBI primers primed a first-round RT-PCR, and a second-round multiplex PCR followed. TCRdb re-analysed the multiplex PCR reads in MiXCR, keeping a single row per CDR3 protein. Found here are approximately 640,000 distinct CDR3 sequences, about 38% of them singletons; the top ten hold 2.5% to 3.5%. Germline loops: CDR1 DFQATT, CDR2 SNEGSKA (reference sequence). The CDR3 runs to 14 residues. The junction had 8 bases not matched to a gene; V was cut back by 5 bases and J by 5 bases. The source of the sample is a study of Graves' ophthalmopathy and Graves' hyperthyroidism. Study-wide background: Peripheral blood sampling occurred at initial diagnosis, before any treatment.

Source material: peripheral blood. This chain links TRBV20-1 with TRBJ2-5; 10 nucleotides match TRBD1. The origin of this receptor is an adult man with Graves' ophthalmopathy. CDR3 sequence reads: CSAPTGTGAETQYF. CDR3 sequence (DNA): TGCAGTGCTCCGACCGGGACAGGGGCGGAGACCCAGTACTTC.